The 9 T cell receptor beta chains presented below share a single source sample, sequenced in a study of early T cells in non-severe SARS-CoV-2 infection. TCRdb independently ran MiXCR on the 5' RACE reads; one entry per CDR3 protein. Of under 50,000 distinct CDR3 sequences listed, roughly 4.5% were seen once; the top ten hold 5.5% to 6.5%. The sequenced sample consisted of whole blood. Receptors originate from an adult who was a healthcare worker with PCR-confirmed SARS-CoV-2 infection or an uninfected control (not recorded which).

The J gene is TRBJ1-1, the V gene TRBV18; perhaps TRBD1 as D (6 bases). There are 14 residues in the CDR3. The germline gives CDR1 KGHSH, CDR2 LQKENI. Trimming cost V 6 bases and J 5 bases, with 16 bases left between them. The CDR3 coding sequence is TGTGCCAGCTCGCCCGGGACTACAGGGACTGAAGCTTTCTTT. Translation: CASSPGTTGTEAFF.

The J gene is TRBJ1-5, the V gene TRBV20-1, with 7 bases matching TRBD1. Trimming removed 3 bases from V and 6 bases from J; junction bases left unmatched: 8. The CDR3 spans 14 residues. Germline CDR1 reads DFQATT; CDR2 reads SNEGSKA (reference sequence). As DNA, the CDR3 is TGCAGTGCTAGGGAGGGGGCCCAAACTCAGCCCCAGCATTTT. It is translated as CSAREGAQTQPQHF.

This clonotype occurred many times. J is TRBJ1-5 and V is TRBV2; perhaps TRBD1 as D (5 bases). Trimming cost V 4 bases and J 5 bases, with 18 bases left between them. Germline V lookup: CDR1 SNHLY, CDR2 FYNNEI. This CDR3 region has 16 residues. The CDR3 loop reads CASSGFSGVQDQPQHF. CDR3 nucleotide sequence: TGTGCCAGCAGTGGATTTTCGGGGGTTCAGGATCAGCCCCAGCATTTT. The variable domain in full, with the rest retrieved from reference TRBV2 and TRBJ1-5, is EPEVTQTPSHQVTQMGQEVILRCVPISNHLYFYWYRQILGQKVEFLVSFYNNEISEKSEIFDDQFSVERPDGSNFTLKIRSTKLEDSAMYFCASSGFSGVQDQPQHFGDGTRLSIL.

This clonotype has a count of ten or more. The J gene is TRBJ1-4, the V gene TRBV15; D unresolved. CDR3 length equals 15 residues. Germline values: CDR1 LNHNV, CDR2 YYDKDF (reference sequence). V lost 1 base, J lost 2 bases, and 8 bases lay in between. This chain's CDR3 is CATSRVGRTNEKLFF. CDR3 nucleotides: TGTGCCACCAGCAGAGTCGGACGTACTAATGAAAAACTGTTTTTT. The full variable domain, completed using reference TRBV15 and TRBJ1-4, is DAMVIQNPRYQVTQFGKPVTLSCSQTLNHNVMYWYQQKSSQAPKLLFHYYDKDFNNEADTPDNFQSRRPNTSFCFLDIRSPGLGDTAMYLCATSRVGRTNEKLFFGSGTQLSVL.

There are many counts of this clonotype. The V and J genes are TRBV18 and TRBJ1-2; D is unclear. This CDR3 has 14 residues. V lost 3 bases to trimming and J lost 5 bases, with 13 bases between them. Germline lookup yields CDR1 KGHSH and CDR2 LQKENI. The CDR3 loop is CASSPTGSGYGYTF. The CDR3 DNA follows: TGTGCCAGCTCACCCACCGGGTCGGGTTATGGCTACACCTTC.

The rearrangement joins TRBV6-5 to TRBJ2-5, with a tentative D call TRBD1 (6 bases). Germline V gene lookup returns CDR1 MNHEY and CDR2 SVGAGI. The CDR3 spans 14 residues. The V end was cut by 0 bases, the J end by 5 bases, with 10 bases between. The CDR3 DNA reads TGTGCCAGCAGTTACTCGAACCAGGGGGAGACCCAGTACTTC. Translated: CASSYSNQGETQYF.

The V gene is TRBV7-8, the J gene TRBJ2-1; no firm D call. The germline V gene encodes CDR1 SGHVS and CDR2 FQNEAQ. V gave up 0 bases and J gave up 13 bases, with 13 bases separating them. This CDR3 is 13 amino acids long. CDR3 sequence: CASSLALSRGQFF. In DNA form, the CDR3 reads TGTGCCAGCAGCTTAGCGCTGAGCAGAGGACAGTTCTTC.

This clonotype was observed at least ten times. The CDR3 DNA follows: TGTGCCAGCAGCCCCGGGACAGGCGAGCAGTACTTC. This gives the protein CASSPGTGEQYF. The chain carries TRBV7-3 and TRBJ2-7, with 8 bases aligning to TRBD1. V trimming: 5 bases; J trimming: 6 bases; junction bases outside the gene matches: 3. Germline lookup yields CDR1 SGHTA and CDR2 FQGTGA. The CDR3 runs 12 residues.

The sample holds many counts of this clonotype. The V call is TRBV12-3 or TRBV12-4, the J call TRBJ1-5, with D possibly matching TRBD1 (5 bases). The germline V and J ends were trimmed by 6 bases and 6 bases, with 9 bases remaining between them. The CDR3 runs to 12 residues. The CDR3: CASRLGGQPQHF. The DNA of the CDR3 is TGTGCCAGCAGGTTGGGGGGTCAGCCCCAGCATTTT.